Presented here are 18 T cell receptor beta chains from one specimen sequenced in a study of Ad26.COV2.S vaccination and SARS-CoV-2 variants. This table comes from immunoSEQ multiplex PCR, and its TCRdb copy is limited to in-frame clones, with some not included. The sample has around 340,000 clones; about 85% are singletons. Sample treatment: some 20 received Ad26.COV2.S at low or high dose, single or two shots; five or six received placebo; per-sample allocation not given. At day 63 after the first vaccine or placebo injection, samples were drawn. The source was peripheral blood, collected in a trial of Ad26.COV2.S vaccine versus placebo. The receptor source for this set is a person between 18 and 59 years old who received the Ad26.COV2.S COVID-19 vaccine or a placebo.

In its sample, this clone was seen a few times. The chain combines TRBV2 with TRBJ1-1; 11 positions match TRBD1. V was clipped by 5 bases and J by 5 bases; unmatched bases: 4. Germline CDR1 reads SNHLY; CDR2 reads FYNNEI. The CDR3 runs to 14 residues. CDR3 in amino acids: CASSSDRGLTEAFF. DNA for the CDR3: TGTGCCAGCAGTTCGGACAGGGGGCTTACTGAAGCTTTCTTT.

This sequence joins TRBV5-4 and TRBJ2-2; D gene unclear. This CDR3 spans 13 amino acids. Germline lookup yields CDR1 SGHNT and CDR2 YYREEE (reference sequence). V was pared by 4 bases and J by 3 bases, with 7 bases between. CDR3 protein: CASSPAHTGELFF. The CDR3 coding sequence is TGTGCCAGCAGCCCGGCCCACACCGGGGAGCTGTTTTTT.

The chain couples TRBV19 to TRBJ1-4, with D possibly being TRBD1 (5 bases). The J call may be faulty, since TRBJ2-2 better matches the DNA end. CDR1 is LNHDA and CDR2 is SQIVND in the germline V gene (reference sequence). The CDR3 runs 12 residues. CDR3 nucleotides: TGTGCCAGTAGTATTGGGGCCCGGGAGCTGTTTTTT. Amino acid sequence: CASSIGARELFF.

This clone was seen only once. The genes are TRBV3-1 (or the pseudogene TRBV3-2) and TRBJ1-2; D gene ambiguous. Germline loops: CDR1 LGHDT, CDR2 YNNKEL (reference sequence). The CDR3 consists of 14 residues. Trimming shortened V by 5 bases and J by 5 bases, and 15 bases separated the two germline ends. The CDR3 loop reads CASSGATQTYGYTF. CDR3 bases: TGTGCCAGCAGCGGCGCGACTCAAACTTATGGCTACACCTTC.

The rearrangement links TRBV4-3 to TRBJ2-7; perhaps TRBD1 as D (7 bases). Trimming stripped 4 bases from V and 0 bases from J, with 19 bases between. The CDR3 runs 17 residues. The V gene's germline CDR1 is LGHNA and CDR2 YSLEER. The CDR3 here is CASSLGPSGGSSYEQYF. The DNA of the CDR3 is TGCGCCAGCAGCCTGGGTCCGTCAGGGGGGAGCTCCTACGAGCAGTACTTC.

The chain employs TRBV5-1 and TRBJ1-1; the D gene is possibly TRBD1 (5 bases). This CDR3 is built from 16 residues. The germline V and J ends were trimmed by 2 bases and 0 bases, with 14 bases remaining between them. CDR1 SGHRS and CDR2 YFSETQ come from the germline V gene. The CDR3 loop reads CASSFSGTRMNTEAFF. The CDR3, as DNA: TGCGCCAGCAGCTTCTCCGGGACCCGGATGAACACTGAAGCTTTCTTT.

The rearrangement links TRBV6-2 or TRBV6-3 to TRBJ2-1, with D hard to call. Germline V gene sequence: CDR1 MNHEY, CDR2 SVGEGT. The CDR3 consists of 17 residues. V dropped 0 bases and J dropped 5 bases, with 17 bases sitting between them. CDR3 protein: CASSYSPMRTLHNEQFF. CDR3 DNA sequence: TGTGCCAGCAGTTACTCCCCTATGCGGACGCTTCACAATGAGCAGTTCTTC.

The chain joins TRBV28 to TRBJ2-7, with D perhaps TRBD1 (5 bases). The V end was cut by 8 bases, the J end by 1 base, with 15 bases between. CDR1 and CDR2 from the germline V gene are MDHEN and SYDVKM. This CDR3 spans 14 amino acids. CDR3 nucleotide sequence: TGTGCCAGCTCCGACAGCAGTGGTTCCTACGAGCAGTACTTC. It is translated as CASSDSSGSYEQYF.

V gene TRBV5-4 combines with J gene TRBJ2-2, with D maybe TRBD2 (5 bases). Trimming stripped 0 bases from V and 1 base from J, with 7 bases between. Germline lookup yields CDR1 SGHNT and CDR2 YYREEE (reference sequence). This CDR3 contains 15 residues. The CDR3 nucleotides are TGTGCCAGCAGCTTGGCTAGCCAGAACACCGGGGAGCTGTTTTTT. Translated: CASSLASQNTGELFF.

The J gene is TRBJ2-7, the V gene TRBV6-2 or TRBV6-3; TRBD1 is a possible D gene (6 bases). Germline V gene sequence: CDR1 MNHEY, CDR2 SVGEGT. The V end lost 2 bases, the J end lost 3 bases, and 11 bases lay between the germline ends. The CDR3 covers 14 residues. The CDR3 nucleotides read TGTGCCAGCAGTTACGCAGGGGCCGACTACGAGCAGTACTTC. This codes for CASSYAGADYEQYF.

The chain has TRBV6-2 or TRBV6-3 and TRBJ1-2; TRBD1 is a possible D gene (6 bases). This CDR3 contains 15 residues. From germline, CDR1 is MNHEY and CDR2 SVGEGT. Trimming removed 4 bases at V and 0 bases at J, with 12 bases between. CDR3 residues: CASSLPGQTNYGYTF. The CDR3 bases are TGTGCCAGCAGTTTACCGGGACAAACTAACTATGGCTACACCTTC.

V usage is TRBV6-1 and J usage is TRBJ1-2; D unclear. CDR1 is MNHNS and CDR2 is SASEGT in the germline V gene. The CDR3 extends over 14 amino acids. The V gene lost 1 base and the J gene lost 2 bases, with 8 bases spanning the gap. The DNA for the CDR3 is TGTGCCAGCAGTGAAGTTTCTACCAACTATGGCTACACCTTC. It is translated as CASSEVSTNYGYTF.

V is TRBV6-5 and J is TRBJ1-2; 7 positions agree with TRBD1. Germline V gene lookup returns CDR1 MNHEY and CDR2 SVGAGI. The CDR3 loop spans 15 amino acids. V dropped 6 bases and J dropped 8; count of bases not matched to a gene: 15. The DNA of the CDR3 is TGTGCCAGCAGCCCGAAGGTGGGACAGTCGGGGGGCTACACCTTC. This gives the protein CASSPKVGQSGGYTF.

V is TRBV29-1 and J is TRBJ1-1; D unresolved. The CDR3 loop spans 12 amino acids. Trimming removed 4 bases at V and 3 bases at J, with 9 bases between. Germline CDR1 reads SQVTM; CDR2 reads ANQGSEA. CDR3 nucleotide sequence: TGCAGCGTTGGAGGGAGCGACACTGAAGCTTTCTTT. Amino acid sequence: CSVGGSDTEAFF.

The V gene is TRBV28, the J gene TRBJ2-5; 12 nucleotides agree with TRBD2. Germline V gives CDR1 MDHEN, CDR2 SYDVKM. Trimming at V came to 6 bases and at J to 7 bases, leaving 9 bases not matched to a gene. The CDR3 is 15 residues long. Here the CDR3 DNA reads TGTGCCAGCAGCGTGACTAGCGGGAGAAAAGGGACCCAGTACTTC. It translates to CASSVTSGRKGTQYF.

The chain has TRBV2 and TRBJ2-2; 8 bases are shared with TRBD1. V lost 2 bases, J lost 2 bases, and 4 bases stayed unmatched. CDR1 and CDR2 (germline): SNHLY, FYNNEI. This CDR3 contains 16 residues. The CDR3 nucleotides are TGTGCCAGCAGTGAATATGGGACAGGAAACACCGGGGAGCTGTTTTTT. As protein: CASSEYGTGNTGELFF.

The chain is built from TRBV10-3 and TRBJ2-5; TRBD1 matches at 7 bases. CDR1 and CDR2 (germline): ENHRY, SYGVKD. The CDR3 is 17 amino acids. With V trimmed by 2 bases and J by 2 bases, 11 bases remained unmatched. CDR3 residues: CAISEPKGTEIQETQYF. In DNA form, the CDR3 reads TGTGCCATCAGTGAGCCAAAAGGGACAGAGATACAAGAGACCCAGTACTTC.

This clone was observed a few times. V usage is TRBV5-8 and J usage is TRBJ1-3; 7 bases line up with TRBD1. This CDR3 has 15 amino acids. In germline, CDR1 is SGHTS, CDR2 YDEGEE. V gave up 1 base and J gave up 0 bases; unmatched junction bases: 1. Here the CDR3 reads CASSLWTGSGNTIYF. CDR3 sequence (DNA): TGTGCCAGCAGCTTGTGGACAGGCTCTGGAAACACCATATATTTT.